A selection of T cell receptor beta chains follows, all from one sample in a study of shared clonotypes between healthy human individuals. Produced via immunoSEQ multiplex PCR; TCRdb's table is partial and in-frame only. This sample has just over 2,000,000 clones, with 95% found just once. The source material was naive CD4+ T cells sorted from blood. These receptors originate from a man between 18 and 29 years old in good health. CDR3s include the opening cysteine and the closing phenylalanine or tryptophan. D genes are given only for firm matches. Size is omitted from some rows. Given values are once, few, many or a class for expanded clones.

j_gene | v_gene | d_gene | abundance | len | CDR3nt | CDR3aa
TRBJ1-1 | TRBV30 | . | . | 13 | TGTGCCTGGAGTGCGGGGGAGCACACTGAAGCTTTCTTT | CAWSAGEHTEAFF
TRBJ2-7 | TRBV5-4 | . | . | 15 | TGTGCCAGCAGCCGGCTTGGAAGCACCTCCTACGAGCAGTACTTC | CASSRLGSTSYEQYF
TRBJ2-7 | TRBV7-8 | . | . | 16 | TGTGCCAGCAGCTTAGGGGGGGCGGGAGTGGCCTACGAGCAGTACTTC | CASSLGGAGVAYEQYF
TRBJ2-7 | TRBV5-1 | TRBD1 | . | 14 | TGCGCCAGCACCTATGACAGGGGACCCTACGAGCAGTACTTC | CASTYDRGPYEQYF
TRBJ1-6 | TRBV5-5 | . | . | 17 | TGTGCCAGCAGCTTAAACAGGGCGAGCTCCTATAATTCACCCCTCCACTTT | CASSLNRASSYNSPLHF
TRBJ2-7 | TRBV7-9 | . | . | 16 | TGTGCCAGCAGCTTGGGCCAACAACGGGTTACCTACGAGCAGTACTTC | CASSLGQQRVTYEQYF
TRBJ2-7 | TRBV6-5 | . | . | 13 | TGTGCCAGCAGCCAAGGACCAGCGACCGAGCAGTACTTC | CASSQGPATEQYF
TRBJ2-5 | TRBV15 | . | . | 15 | TGTGCCACCAGCAGACCACTAGGAGGGGAGGAGACCCAGTACTTC | CATSRPLGGEETQYF
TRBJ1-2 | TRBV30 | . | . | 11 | TGTGCCTGGAGAGGCCTGGGTGGCTACACCTTC | CAWRGLGGYTF
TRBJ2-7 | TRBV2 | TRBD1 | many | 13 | TGTGCCAGCAGTGAGGGACAGGGCTTTCAGCAGTACTTC | CASSEGQGFQQYF
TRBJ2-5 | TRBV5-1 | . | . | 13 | TGCGCCAGCAGCTTGGAAGGTCGAGAGACCCAGTACTTC | CASSLEGRETQYF
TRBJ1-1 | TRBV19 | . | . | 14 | TGTGCCAGTAGTATTGCGGGTGGGTACACTGAAGCTTTCTTT | CASSIAGGYTEAFF
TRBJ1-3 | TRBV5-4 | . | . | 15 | TGTGCCAGCAGCTCCGACCTCACCTCTGGAAACACCATATATTTT | CASSSDLTSGNTIYF
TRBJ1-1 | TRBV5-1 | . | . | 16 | TGCGCCAGCGGCCCTGGGCGGATAACCCAAGCCACTGAAGCTTTCTTT | CASGPGRITQATEAFF
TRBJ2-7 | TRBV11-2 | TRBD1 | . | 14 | TGTGCCAGCAGCCCCGGGACAGTCTCCTACGAGCAGTACTTC | CASSPGTVSYEQYF
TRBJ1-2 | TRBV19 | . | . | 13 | TGTGCCAGTAGTATATGGCAGACCTATGGCTACACCTTC | CASSIWQTYGYTF
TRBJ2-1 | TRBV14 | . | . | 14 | TGTGCCAGCAGCCGGATGGCGGTTCCCAATGAGCAGTTCTTC | CASSRMAVPNEQFF